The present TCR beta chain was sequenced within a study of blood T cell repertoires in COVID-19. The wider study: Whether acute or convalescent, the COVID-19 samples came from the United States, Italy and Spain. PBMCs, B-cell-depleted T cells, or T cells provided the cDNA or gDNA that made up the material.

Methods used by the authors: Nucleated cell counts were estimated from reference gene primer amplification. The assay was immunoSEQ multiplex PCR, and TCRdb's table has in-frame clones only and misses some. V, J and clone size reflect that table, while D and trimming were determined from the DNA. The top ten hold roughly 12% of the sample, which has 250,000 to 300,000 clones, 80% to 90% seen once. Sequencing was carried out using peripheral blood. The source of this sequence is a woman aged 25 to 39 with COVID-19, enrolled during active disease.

The CDR3: CASSPEPLKTQYF. The CDR3 nucleotides read TGTGCCAGCAGCCCGGAGCCCCTGAAGACCCAGTACTTC. J is TRBJ2-5 and V is TRBV11-1, with no clear D. The CDR3 loop spans 13 amino acids. Germline assignment: CDR1 SGHAT and CDR2 FQDESV (reference sequence). V lost 5 bases and J 6 bases, leaving 13 bases between the germline ends.